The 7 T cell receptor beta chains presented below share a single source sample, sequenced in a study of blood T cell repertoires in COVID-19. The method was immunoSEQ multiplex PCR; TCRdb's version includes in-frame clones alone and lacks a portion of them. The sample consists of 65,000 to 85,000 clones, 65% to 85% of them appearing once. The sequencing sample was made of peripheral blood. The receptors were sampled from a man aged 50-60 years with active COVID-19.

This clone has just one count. The CDR3 coding sequence is TGTGCCAGCAGCCGGACTAGCGAGGCCTACGAGCAGTACTTC. Amino acids: CASSRTSEAYEQYF. The J gene is TRBJ2-7, the V gene TRBV3-1 (or the pseudogene TRBV3-2); 9 nucleotides match TRBD2. This CDR3 is 14 amino acids long. From germline, CDR1 is LGHDT and CDR2 YNNKEL (reference sequence). Germline trimming cut 4 bases from V and 2 bases from J; bases unmatched to any gene: 3.

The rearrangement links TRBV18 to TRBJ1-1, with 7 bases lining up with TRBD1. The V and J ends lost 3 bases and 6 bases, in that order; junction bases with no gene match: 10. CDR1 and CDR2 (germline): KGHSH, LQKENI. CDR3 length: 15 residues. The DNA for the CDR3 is TGTGCCAGCTCACCGCTTCGAGGGGGCGCGGCTGAAGCTTTCTTT. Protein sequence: CASSPLRGGAAEAFF.

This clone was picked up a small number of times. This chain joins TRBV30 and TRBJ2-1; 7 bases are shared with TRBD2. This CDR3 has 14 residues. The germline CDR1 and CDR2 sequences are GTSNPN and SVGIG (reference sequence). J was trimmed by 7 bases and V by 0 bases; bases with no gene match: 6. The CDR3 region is CAWSVGEGGNEQFF. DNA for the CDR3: TGTGCCTGGAGTGTGGGGGAGGGAGGGAATGAGCAGTTCTTC.

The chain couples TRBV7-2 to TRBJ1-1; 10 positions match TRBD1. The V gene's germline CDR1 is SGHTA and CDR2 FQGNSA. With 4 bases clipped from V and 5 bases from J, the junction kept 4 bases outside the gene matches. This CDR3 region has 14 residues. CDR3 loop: CASSSDRGRTEAFF. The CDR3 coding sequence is TGTGCCAGCAGCTCAGACAGGGGGCGGACTGAAGCTTTCTTT.

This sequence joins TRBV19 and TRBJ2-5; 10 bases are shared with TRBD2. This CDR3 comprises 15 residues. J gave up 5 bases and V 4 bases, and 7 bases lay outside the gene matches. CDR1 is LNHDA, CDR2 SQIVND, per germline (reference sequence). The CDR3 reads CASSTPGTSDETQYF. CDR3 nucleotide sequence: TGTGCCAGTAGTACCCCCGGGACTAGCGATGAGACCCAGTACTTC. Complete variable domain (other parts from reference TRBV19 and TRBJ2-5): DGGITQSPKYLFRKEGQNVTLSCEQNLNHDAMYWYRQDPGQGLRLIYYSQIVNDFQKGDIAEGYSVSREKKESFPLTVTSAQKNPTAFYLCASSTPGTSDETQYFGPGTRLLVL.

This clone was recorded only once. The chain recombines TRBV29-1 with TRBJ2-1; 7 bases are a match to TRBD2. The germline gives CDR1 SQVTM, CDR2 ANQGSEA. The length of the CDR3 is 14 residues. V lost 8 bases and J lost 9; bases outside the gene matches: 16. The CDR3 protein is CSTTGTTLGGEQFF. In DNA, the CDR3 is TGCAGCACCACCGGGACTACCCTAGGCGGTGAGCAGTTCTTC.

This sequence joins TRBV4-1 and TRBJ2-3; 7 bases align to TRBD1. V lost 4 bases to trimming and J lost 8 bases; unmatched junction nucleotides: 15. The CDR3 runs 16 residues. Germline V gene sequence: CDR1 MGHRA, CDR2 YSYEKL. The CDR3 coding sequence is TGCGCCAGCAGCCCGGCACAGGGGAATAGAGGTGGTACGCAGTATTTT. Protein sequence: CASSPAQGNRGGTQYF.